This T cell receptor (beta chain) is drawn from a study of blood T cell repertoires in COVID-19. The CDR3 has 18 amino acids. The germline gives CDR1 SGHRS, CDR2 YFSETQ. V lost 0 bases to trimming and J lost 2 bases, with 19 bases between them. TCRdb's table, derived via immunoSEQ multiplex PCR, lists solely in-frame clones and lacks some. The sample lists approximately 100,000 clones, around three quarters seen once, with approximately 4.2% in the top ten. The receptor was isolated from a human donor in a cohort sampled during active or convalescent COVID-19. Sequencing was performed on peripheral blood. The chain recombines TRBV5-1 with TRBJ2-3; a possible D gene is TRBD2 (7 bases). The CDR3 region is CASSLAGLAGASTDTQYF. The CDR3 DNA sequence: TGCGCCAGCAGCTTGGCGGGTCTGGCGGGGGCATCCACAGATACGCAGTATTTT.